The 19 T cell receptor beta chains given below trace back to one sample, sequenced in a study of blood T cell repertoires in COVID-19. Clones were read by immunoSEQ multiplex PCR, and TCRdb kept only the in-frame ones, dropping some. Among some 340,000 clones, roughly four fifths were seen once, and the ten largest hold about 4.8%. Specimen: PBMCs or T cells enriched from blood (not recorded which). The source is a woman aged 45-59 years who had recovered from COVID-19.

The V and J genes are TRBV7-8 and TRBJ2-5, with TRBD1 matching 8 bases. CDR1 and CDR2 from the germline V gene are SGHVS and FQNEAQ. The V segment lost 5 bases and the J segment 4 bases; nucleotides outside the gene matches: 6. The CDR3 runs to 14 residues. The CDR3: CASSGQGGVETQYF. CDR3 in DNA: TGTGCCAGCAGCGGACAGGGTGGGGTAGAGACCCAGTACTTC.

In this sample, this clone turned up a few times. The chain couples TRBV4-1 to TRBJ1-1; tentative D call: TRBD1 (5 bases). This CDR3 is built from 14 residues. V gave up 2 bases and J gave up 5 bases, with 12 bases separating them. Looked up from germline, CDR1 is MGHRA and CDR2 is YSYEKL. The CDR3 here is CASSQTKGTTEAFF. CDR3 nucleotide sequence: TGCGCCAGCAGCCAAACGAAGGGGACTACTGAAGCTTTCTTT.

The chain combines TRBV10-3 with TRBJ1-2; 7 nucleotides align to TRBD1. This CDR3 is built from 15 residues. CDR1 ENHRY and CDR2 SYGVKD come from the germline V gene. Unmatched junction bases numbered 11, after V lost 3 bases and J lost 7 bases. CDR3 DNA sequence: TGTGCCATCAGTGATCAGGCAGGGGGGAGTTTTGGCTACACCTTC. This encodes CAISDQAGGSFGYTF.

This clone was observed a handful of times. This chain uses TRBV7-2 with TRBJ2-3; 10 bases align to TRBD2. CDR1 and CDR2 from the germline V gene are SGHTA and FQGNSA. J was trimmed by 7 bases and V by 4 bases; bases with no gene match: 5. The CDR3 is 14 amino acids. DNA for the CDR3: TGTGCCAGCAGCTACCTAGCGGGAGATAATACGCAGTATTTT. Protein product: CASSYLAGDNTQYF.

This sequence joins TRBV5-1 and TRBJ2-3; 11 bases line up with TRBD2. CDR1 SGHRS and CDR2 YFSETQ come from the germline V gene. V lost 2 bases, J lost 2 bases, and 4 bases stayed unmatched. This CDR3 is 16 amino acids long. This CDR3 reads CASSFLAGGPTDTQYF. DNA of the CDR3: TGCGCCAGCAGCTTTCTAGCGGGGGGCCCCACAGATACGCAGTATTTT.

In DNA form, the CDR3 reads TGTGCCAGCAGTTTGAACAGGGTCTCTGGAAACACCATATATTTT. It codes for CASSLNRVSGNTIYF. The J gene is TRBJ1-3, the V gene TRBV27, with D maybe TRBD1 (6 bases). Trimming took off 3 bases at V and 0 bases at J, with 9 bases between the two ends. Germline assignment: CDR1 MNHEY and CDR2 SMNVEV (reference sequence). The CDR3 is 15 residues long.

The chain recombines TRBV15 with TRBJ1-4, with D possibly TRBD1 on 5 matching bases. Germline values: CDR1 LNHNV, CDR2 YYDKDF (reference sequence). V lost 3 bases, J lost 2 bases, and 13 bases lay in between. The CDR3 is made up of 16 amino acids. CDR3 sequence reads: CATSSQTPGTNEKLFF. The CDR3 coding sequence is TGTGCCACCAGCAGCCAAACCCCAGGGACTAATGAAAAACTGTTTTTT.

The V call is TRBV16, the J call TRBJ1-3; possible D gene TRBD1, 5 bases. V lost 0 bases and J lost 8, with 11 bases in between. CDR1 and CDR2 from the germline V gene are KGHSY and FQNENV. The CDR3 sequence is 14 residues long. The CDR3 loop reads CASSQSAGGHTIYF. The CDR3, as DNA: TGTGCCAGCAGCCAATCGGCGGGGGGACACACCATATATTTT.

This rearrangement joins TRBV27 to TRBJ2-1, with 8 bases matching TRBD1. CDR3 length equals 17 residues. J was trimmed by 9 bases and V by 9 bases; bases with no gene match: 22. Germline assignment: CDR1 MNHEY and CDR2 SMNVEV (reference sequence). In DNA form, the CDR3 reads TGTGCCAGTGGAGACAGGGGACATACCATTGGGCTCGGTGAGCAGTTCTTC. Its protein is CASGDRGHTIGLGEQFF.

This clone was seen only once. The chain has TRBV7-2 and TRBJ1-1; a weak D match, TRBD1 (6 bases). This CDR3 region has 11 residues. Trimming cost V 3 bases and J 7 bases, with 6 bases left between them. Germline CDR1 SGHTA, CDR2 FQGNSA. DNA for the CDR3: TGTGCCAGCAGCTTGGACAGTGAAGCTTTCTTT. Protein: CASSLDSEAFF.

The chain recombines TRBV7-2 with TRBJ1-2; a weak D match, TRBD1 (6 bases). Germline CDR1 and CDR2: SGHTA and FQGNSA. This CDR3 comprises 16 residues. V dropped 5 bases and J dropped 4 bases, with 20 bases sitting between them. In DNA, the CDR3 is TGTGCCAGCAGCCGCACTACAGGGCCCCGGACCTATGGCTACACCTTC. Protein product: CASSRTTGPRTYGYTF.

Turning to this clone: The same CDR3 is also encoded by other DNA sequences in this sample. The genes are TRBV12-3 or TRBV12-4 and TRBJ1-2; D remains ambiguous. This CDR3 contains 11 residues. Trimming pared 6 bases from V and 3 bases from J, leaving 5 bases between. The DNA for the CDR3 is TGTGCCAGCAGGCAGGACTATGGCTACACCTTC. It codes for CASRQDYGYTF.

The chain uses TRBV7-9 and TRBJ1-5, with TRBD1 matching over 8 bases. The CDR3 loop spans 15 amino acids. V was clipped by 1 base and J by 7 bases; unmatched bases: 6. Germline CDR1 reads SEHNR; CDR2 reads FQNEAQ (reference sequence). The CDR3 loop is CASSLGDRGRQPQHF. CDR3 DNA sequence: TGTGCCAGCAGCTTAGGAGACAGGGGTCGACAGCCCCAGCATTTT.

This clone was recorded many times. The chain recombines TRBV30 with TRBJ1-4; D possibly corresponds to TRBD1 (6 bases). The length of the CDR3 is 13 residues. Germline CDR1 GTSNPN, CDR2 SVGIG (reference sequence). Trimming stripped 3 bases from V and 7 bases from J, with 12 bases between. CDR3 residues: CAWSQAGAEKLFF. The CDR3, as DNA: TGTGCCTGGAGCCAGGCAGGGGCTGAAAAACTGTTTTTT. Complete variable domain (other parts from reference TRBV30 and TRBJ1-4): SQTIHQWPATLVQPVGSPLSLECTVEGTSNPNLYWYRQAAGRGLQLLFYSVGIGQISSEVPQNLSASRPQDRQFILSSKKLLLSDSGFYLCAWSQAGAEKLFFGSGTQLSVL.

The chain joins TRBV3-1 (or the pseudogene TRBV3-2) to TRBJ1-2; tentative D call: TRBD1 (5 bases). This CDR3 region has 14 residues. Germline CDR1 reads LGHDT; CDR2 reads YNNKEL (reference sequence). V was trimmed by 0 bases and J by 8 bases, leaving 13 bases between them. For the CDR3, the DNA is TGTGCCAGCAGCCAAGAGTTGGCAGGGTCGGGCTACACCTTC. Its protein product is CASSQELAGSGYTF.

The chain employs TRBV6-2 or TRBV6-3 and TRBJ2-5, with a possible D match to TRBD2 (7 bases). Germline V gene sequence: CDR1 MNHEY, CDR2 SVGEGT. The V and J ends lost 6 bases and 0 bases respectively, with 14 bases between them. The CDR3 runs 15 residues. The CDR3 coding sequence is TGTGCCAGCAGCACGGCGGGGGCGTACCAAGAGACCCAGTACTTC. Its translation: CASSTAGAYQETQYF.

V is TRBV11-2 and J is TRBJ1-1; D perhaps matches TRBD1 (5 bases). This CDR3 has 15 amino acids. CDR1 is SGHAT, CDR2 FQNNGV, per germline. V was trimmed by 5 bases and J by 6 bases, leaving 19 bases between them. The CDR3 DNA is TGTGCCAGCAGCCGCCCGGGGGGGAAAAAGGCTGAAGCTTTCTTT. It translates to CASSRPGGKKAEAFF.

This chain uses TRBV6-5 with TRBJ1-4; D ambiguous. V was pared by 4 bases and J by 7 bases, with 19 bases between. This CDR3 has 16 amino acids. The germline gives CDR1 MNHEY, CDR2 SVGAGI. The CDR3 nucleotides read TGTGCCAGCAGTTCGGGAAAACGGAGAATTTCTGAAAAACTGTTTTTT. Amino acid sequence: CASSSGKRRISEKLFF.

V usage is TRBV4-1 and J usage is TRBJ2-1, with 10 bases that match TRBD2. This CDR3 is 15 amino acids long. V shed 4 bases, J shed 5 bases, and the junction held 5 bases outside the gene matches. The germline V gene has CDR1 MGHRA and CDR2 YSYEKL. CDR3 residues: CASSRRTSGHNEQFF. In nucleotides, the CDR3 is TGCGCCAGCAGCCGACGGACTAGCGGTCACAATGAGCAGTTCTTC.